The 21 T cell receptor beta chains below were found in one sample sequenced in a study of T cells in Graves' hyperthyroidism and ophthalmopathy. Template material for amplifying TCR beta CDR3 regions consisted of RNA transcripts. The primer set for the first-round RT-PCR of the TCR CDR3 was HTBI. MiXCR, run by TCRdb on the multiplex PCR reads, gives a single entry per CDR3 protein. Of 560,000 or so distinct CDR3 sequences listed, nearly 20% are singletons. The sequencing input was blood. Source of these receptors: a middle-aged man with Graves' ophthalmopathy.

The chain is built from TRBV13 and TRBJ2-1; D unresolved. CDR1 and CDR2 from the germline V gene are PRHDT and FYEKMQ (reference sequence). CDR3 length: 13 residues. Trimming took off 6 bases at V and 2 bases at J, with 8 bases between the two ends. The CDR3 coding sequence is TGTGCCAGCAGGTCGCTTCCCTACAATGAGCAGTTCTTC. Protein product: CASRSLPYNEQFF.

This clonotype has a count of ten or more. The chain joins TRBV13 to TRBJ1-1, with 7 bases identical to TRBD1. Germline loops: CDR1 PRHDT, CDR2 FYEKMQ (reference sequence). The CDR3 loop spans 14 amino acids. The V and J ends lost 3 bases and 5 bases, in that order; junction bases with no gene match: 6. Here the CDR3 DNA reads TGTGCCAGCAGCTTCTCCACAGGGGTAACTGAAGCTTTCTTT. Amino acid sequence: CASSFSTGVTEAFF.

This clonotype appeared many times. The CDR3 protein is CASSLADIIYEQYF. The CDR3 DNA follows: TGTGCCAGCAGCTTAGCAGATATCATCTACGAGCAGTACTTC. The V call is TRBV7-9, the J call TRBJ2-7; no clear D gene. CDR1 and CDR2 (germline): SEHNR, FQNEAQ (reference sequence). The CDR3 has 14 amino acids. Trimming shortened V by 0 bases and J by 3 bases, and 9 bases separated the two germline ends.

This clonotype was seen a few times. The CDR3, as DNA: TGTGCCACTCACTCTGGATGGCGGGACAGGACAGGGGAGCTGTTTTTT. The encoded protein is CATHSGWRDRTGELFF. The genes are TRBV19 and TRBJ2-2; the match to TRBD1 covers 8 bases. The CDR3 is made up of 16 amino acids. The J segment lost 8 bases and the V segment lost 10 bases, leaving 18 bases of the junction unmatched. The V gene's germline CDR1 is LNHDA and CDR2 SQIVND (reference sequence).

This clonotype showed up many times. The genes are TRBV12-3 or TRBV12-4 and TRBJ1-1; no clear D gene. The CDR3 extends over 13 amino acids. The ends were cut back, 5 bases at V and 3 bases at J, with 10 bases in the middle. The DNA of the CDR3 is TGTGCCAGCAGTCTCTTTTGGGACACTGAAGCTTTCTTT. This encodes CASSLFWDTEAFF.

This clonotype was seen repeatedly, ten times or more. The chain links TRBV7-2 to TRBJ1-1; 9 positions match TRBD1. This CDR3 comprises 15 residues. The junction had 4 bases not matched to a gene; V was cut back by 3 bases and J by 2 bases. In germline, CDR1 is SGHTA, CDR2 FQGNSA. The CDR3 coding sequence is TGTGCCAGCAGCTTTACAGGGGGCCTAAACACTGAAGCTTTCTTT. This sequence encodes CASSFTGGLNTEAFF.

This clonotype was counted only a few times. J is TRBJ1-1 and V is TRBV5-1; a possible D gene is TRBD1 (6 bases). The CDR3 sequence is 16 residues long. Germline assignment: CDR1 SGHRS and CDR2 YFSETQ. Trimming shortened V by 1 base and J by 0 bases, and 13 bases separated the two germline ends. In nucleotides, the CDR3 is TGCGCCAGCAGCTTGTCCCCTACAGGGTTGAACACTGAAGCTTTCTTT. It translates to CASSLSPTGLNTEAFF.

This clonotype has ten or more counts. The V gene is TRBV12-3 or TRBV12-4, the J gene TRBJ2-1; D possibly corresponds to TRBD1 (6 bases). The CDR3 spans 14 residues. The V and J ends lost 8 bases and 5 bases respectively, with 16 bases between them. This chain's CDR3 is CASRQVQGDNEQFF. DNA of the CDR3: TGTGCCAGCCGACAGGTCCAAGGGGACAATGAGCAGTTCTTC.

This clonotype has more than one count but fewer than ten. The rearrangement links TRBV7-8 to TRBJ1-5, with D tentatively TRBD1 (6 bases). The CDR3 has 17 amino acids. V gave up 5 bases and J gave up 0 bases, with 17 bases separating them. Germline CDR1 SGHVS, CDR2 FQNEAQ. In nucleotides, the CDR3 is TGTGCCAGCAGCCCTGGACAGCTCAGTTTTAGCAATCAGCCCCAGCATTTT. Protein: CASSPGQLSFSNQPQHF.

The genes are TRBV5-4 and TRBJ2-2; D remains unclear. CDR1 is SGHNT, CDR2 YYREEE, per germline (reference sequence). The CDR3 has 13 residues. V was cut by 3 bases and J by 5 bases, with 8 bases left in between. CDR3 nucleotides: TGTGCCAGCAGCTCGACACCAACCGGGGAGCTGTTTTTT. Its translation: CASSSTPTGELFF.

The chain recombines TRBV27 with TRBJ2-7, with 12 nucleotides matching TRBD2. Unmatched junction bases numbered 6, after V lost 5 bases and J lost 4 bases. This CDR3 spans 15 amino acids. From germline, CDR1 is MNHEY and CDR2 SMNVEV (reference sequence). CDR3 residues: CASSMASGRGYEQYF. CDR3 nucleotides: TGTGCCAGCAGTATGGCTAGCGGGAGGGGATACGAGCAGTACTTC.

CDR3 region: CASVAGTTRYEQYF. CDR3 bases: TGTGCCAGCGTGGCGGGGACTACCCGCTACGAGCAGTACTTC. The chain combines TRBV6-1 with TRBJ2-7; TRBD2 agrees at 7 bases. Germline values: CDR1 MNHNS, CDR2 SASEGT. V lost 8 bases, J lost 3 bases, and 10 bases stayed unmatched. The CDR3 consists of 14 residues.

This clonotype was seen many times. The rearrangement uses TRBV2 and TRBJ2-2; 11 bases are shared with TRBD2. The V segment lost 4 bases and the J segment 4 bases; nucleotides outside the gene matches: 5. Per germline, CDR1 SNHLY and CDR2 FYNNEI. The CDR3 runs to 16 residues. This chain's CDR3 is CASSARTSGFTGELFF. CDR3 DNA: TGTGCCAGCAGTGCCCGGACTAGCGGGTTCACCGGGGAGCTGTTTTTT.

This clonotype was detected ten times or more. This chain joins TRBV18 and TRBJ2-7; no clear D gene. V dropped 5 bases and J dropped 7 bases, with 12 bases sitting between them. Germline assignment: CDR1 KGHSH and CDR2 LQKENI. The CDR3 totals 12 residues. CDR3 amino acids: CASSGLMGEQYF. The DNA for the CDR3 is TGTGCCAGCTCAGGATTGATGGGGGAGCAGTACTTC.

The J gene is TRBJ2-3, the V gene TRBV20-1; D unresolved. Germline CDR1 reads DFQATT; CDR2 reads SNEGSKA (reference sequence). With 5 bases removed from V and 0 bases from J, the gap between germline ends came to 12 bases. This CDR3 comprises 14 residues. CDR3 in DNA: TGCAGTGCTCCGGGTGATCCTAGCACAGATACGCAGTATTTT. This codes for CSAPGDPSTDTQYF.

The chain uses TRBV10-3 and TRBJ2-5; no clear D gene. V was trimmed by 3 bases and J by 1 base, leaving 0 bases between them. The germline V gene encodes CDR1 ENHRY and CDR2 SYGVKD. The CDR3 loop spans 11 amino acids. The CDR3 loop reads CAISDQETQYF. DNA for the CDR3: TGTGCCATCAGTGACCAAGAGACCCAGTACTTC.

There are a few counts of this clonotype. This sequence joins TRBV28 and TRBJ1-4; TRBD1 matches at 8 bases. The J segment lost 8 bases and the V segment lost 4 bases, leaving 9 bases of the junction unmatched. The CDR3 length is 15 residues. Germline V gives CDR1 MDHEN, CDR2 SYDVKM. The CDR3 DNA follows: TGTGCCAGCAGTTCCCGCCAGGGGGCACGGGAAAAACTGTTTTTT. Its protein product is CASSSRQGAREKLFF.

V is TRBV29-1 and J is TRBJ2-2; unclear D gene. With 5 bases removed from V and 2 bases from J, the gap between germline ends came to 9 bases. The CDR3 has 13 amino acids. Germline-derived CDR1 and CDR2 are SQVTM and ANQGSEA. The CDR3 loop reads CSVRDLNTGELFF. DNA of the CDR3: TGCAGCGTTAGGGATCTAAACACCGGGGAGCTGTTTTTT.

This clonotype has a handful of counts. The chain employs TRBV7-8 and TRBJ2-7, with D possibly matching TRBD1 (5 bases). Germline V CDR1 and CDR2: SGHVS, FQNEAQ. Deletions cut 6 bases from V and 6 bases from J, with 15 bases between. The CDR3 has 13 residues. The CDR3 DNA reads TGTGCCAGCAGTAAGGGGAATCAGGGCGAGCAGTACTTC. The encoded protein is CASSKGNQGEQYF.

This clonotype was counted a few times. This chain links TRBV20-1 with TRBJ2-1; 10 nucleotides line up with TRBD2. The germline V gene encodes CDR1 DFQATT and CDR2 SNEGSKA (reference sequence). The CDR3 length is 13 residues. Trimming removed 5 bases from V and 14 bases from J; junction bases left unmatched: 12. The CDR3 region has the DNA TGCAGTGCTCGATCTCAGCTAGCGGGAGTTAAGTTCTTC. Residues: CSARSQLAGVKFF.

The chain links TRBV7-2 to TRBJ2-7; the D is unclear. The CDR3 runs to 13 residues. Germline CDR1 is SGHTA and CDR2 is FQGNSA. V was pared by 5 bases and J by 2 bases, with 10 bases between. Written as DNA, the CDR3 is TGTGCCAGCAGCCCAGGAGAGACCTACGAGCAGTACTTC. Its translation: CASSPGETYEQYF.